These 20 T cell receptor beta chains came from one sample sequenced in a study of blood T cell repertoires in COVID-19. Sequenced by immunoSEQ multiplex PCR; TCRdb stores in-frame clones only, minus some. Among 240,000 or so clones listed, 85% to 90% were seen once. Sequenced input: peripheral blood. The receptor set was obtained from a man aged 60-69 years with acute or convalescent COVID-19.

This chain uses TRBV19 with TRBJ2-7; 11 nucleotides agree with TRBD1. With 7 bases clipped from V and 5 bases from J, the junction kept 7 bases outside the gene matches. The germline V gene has CDR1 LNHDA and CDR2 SQIVND (reference sequence). CDR3 length: 14 amino acids. DNA of the CDR3: TGTGCCAGTAAGCCGGGACAGGGGGTCCACGAGCAGTACTTC. Translating gives CASKPGQGVHEQYF.

The rearrangement uses TRBV28 and TRBJ1-1; tentative D call: TRBD1 (5 bases). This CDR3 is 14 amino acids long. V was clipped by 2 bases and J by 2 bases, with 9 bases between them. Germline-derived CDR1 and CDR2 are MDHEN and SYDVKM. CDR3 bases: TGTGCCAGCAGTTTAAGGACAACAAACACTGAAGCTTTCTTT. Its translation: CASSLRTTNTEAFF.

The J gene is TRBJ2-1, the V gene TRBV5-4; tentative D call: TRBD1 (5 bases). Germline loops: CDR1 SGHNT, CDR2 YYREEE (reference sequence). V lost 4 bases and J lost 0, with 14 bases in between. The CDR3 runs to 16 residues. The CDR3 is CASSGFGASSYNEQFF. The CDR3, as DNA: TGTGCCAGCAGCGGATTTGGGGCGAGCTCCTACAATGAGCAGTTCTTC.

The chain has TRBV19 and TRBJ1-4, with no clear D. The CDR3 has 14 amino acids. The V and J ends lost 7 bases and 6 bases respectively, with 15 bases between them. Germline V gene sequence: CDR1 LNHDA, CDR2 SQIVND (reference sequence). CDR3 bases: TGTGCCAGTACCGACCAGGAGGTAGATGAAAAACTGTTTTTT. This sequence encodes CASTDQEVDEKLFF. Full variable domain (rest looked up from reference TRBV19 and TRBJ1-4): DGGITQSPKYLFRKEGQNVTLSCEQNLNHDAMYWYRQDPGQGLRLIYYSQIVNDFQKGDIAEGYSVSREKKESFPLTVTSAQKNPTAFYLCASTDQEVDEKLFFGSGTQLSVL.

This clone was picked up a small number of times. The V and J genes are TRBV21-1 and TRBJ2-4; the D call TRBD1 from the table was never checked on the DNA. TRBV21-1 is a known pseudogene. The length of the CDR3 is 18 residues. CDR3 region: CASSKNSATGGAKNIQYF. The CDR3 nucleotides read TGTGCCAGCAGCAAAAATTCGGCGACAGGGGGAGCCAAAAACATTCAGTACTTC.

V is TRBV10-3 and J is TRBJ2-7, with 8 bases identical to TRBD2. Trimming at V came to 5 bases and at J to 3 bases, leaving 6 bases not matched to a gene. Germline V gene sequence: CDR1 ENHRY, CDR2 SYGVKD. This CDR3 contains 14 residues. Here the CDR3 reads CAISQSGSDYEQYF. The CDR3 bases are TGTGCCATCAGTCAGAGCGGGAGTGACTACGAGCAGTACTTC.

This chain uses TRBV29-1 with TRBJ1-2; D gene unclear. This CDR3 is 11 amino acids long. Trimming took off 5 bases at V and 2 bases at J, with 6 bases between the two ends. CDR1 and CDR2 (germline): SQVTM, ANQGSEA. In DNA form, the CDR3 reads TGCAGCGTTACGGTAAACTATGGCTACACCTTC. Its protein product is CSVTVNYGYTF.

V gene TRBV11-2 combines with J gene TRBJ2-5, with 7 bases aligning to TRBD1. The CDR3 is 15 amino acids. V gave up 4 bases and J gave up 6 bases; unmatched junction bases: 11. CDR1 is SGHAT and CDR2 is FQNNGV in the germline V gene. The DNA of the CDR3 is TGTGCCAGCAGCTCCTATAGACAGGGCGGACAGACCCAGTACTTC. Its translation is CASSSYRQGGQTQYF.

The V and J genes are TRBV29-1 and TRBJ1-1; tentative D call: TRBD1 (5 bases). The CDR3 extends over 14 amino acids. V was pared by 3 bases and J by 6 bases, with 17 bases between. Germline CDR1 reads SQVTM; CDR2 reads ANQGSEA. CDR3 sequence reads: CSVEVTAGTSEAFF. The CDR3, as DNA: TGCAGCGTTGAGGTGACAGCGGGTACGTCTGAAGCTTTCTTT. The variable domain in full, with the rest retrieved from reference TRBV29-1 and TRBJ1-1, is SAVISQKPSRDICQRGTSLTIQCQVDSQVTMMFWYRQQPGQSLTLIATANQGSEATYESGFVIDKFPISRPNLTFSTLTVSNMSPEDSSIYLCSVEVTAGTSEAFFGQGTRLTVV.

The genes are TRBV7-9 and TRBJ2-7; TRBD2 is a possible D gene (6 bases). This CDR3 comprises 13 residues. Germline CDR1 reads SEHNR; CDR2 reads FQNEAQ (reference sequence). Trimming pared 5 bases from V and 2 bases from J, leaving 10 bases between. The CDR3 here is CASSPGGAYEQYF. In nucleotides, the CDR3 is TGTGCCAGCAGCCCCGGCGGGGCCTACGAGCAGTACTTC.

The CDR3 protein is CASSSVAIVTQYF. In DNA, the CDR3 is TGTGCCAGCAGCTCGGTAGCGATTGTTACGCAGTATTTT. The V and J genes are TRBV5-8 and TRBJ2-3; tentative D call: TRBD2 (5 bases). There are 13 residues in the CDR3. Germline values: CDR1 SGHTS, CDR2 YDEGEE. The V end lost 3 bases, the J end lost 8 bases, and 13 bases lay between the germline ends.

The chain carries TRBV19 and TRBJ1-2; D unclear. CDR3 length: 12 residues. The germline V gene has CDR1 LNHDA and CDR2 SQIVND (reference sequence). With 5 bases removed from V and 4 bases from J, the gap between germline ends came to 8 bases. CDR3 protein: CASSPEGYGYTF. The CDR3 DNA is TGTGCCAGTAGTCCGGAGGGCTATGGCTACACCTTC.

The rearrangement links TRBV5-1 to TRBJ2-3; maybe TRBD2 (6 bases). This CDR3 has 15 residues. Trimming took off 0 bases at V and 3 bases at J, with 11 bases between the two ends. From germline, CDR1 is SGHRS and CDR2 YFSETQ. The CDR3 DNA sequence: TGCGCCAGCAGCTTGGCAGGAGGGCCTACAGATACGCAGTATTTT. Encoded protein: CASSLAGGPTDTQYF.

This chain connects TRBV4-2 to TRBJ2-7, with D possibly matching TRBD1 (8 bases). The germline gives CDR1 LGHNA, CDR2 YNFKEQ. CDR3 length equals 17 residues. V shed 1 base and J shed 5 bases, with 21 bases lying between them. The CDR3 DNA follows: TGTGCCAGCAGCCAAGCGACGGGCAGGACAGGGAGGGACGAGCAGTACTTC. Translating gives CASSQATGRTGRDEQYF.

The V call is TRBV29-1, the J call TRBJ2-7; TRBD1 matches at 7 bases. J lost 6 bases, V lost 7 bases, and 9 bases had no gene match. This CDR3 is built from 12 residues. The germline V gene has CDR1 SQVTM and CDR2 ANQGSEA. The chain's CDR3 is CSGGRQGREQYF. The CDR3 DNA follows: TGCAGCGGAGGACGACAGGGACGCGAGCAGTACTTC.

V usage is TRBV4-1 and J usage is TRBJ2-1; 9 nucleotides align to TRBD2. V was pared by 4 bases and J by 1 base, with 2 bases of the junction left unmatched. CDR1 is MGHRA, CDR2 YSYEKL, per germline. The CDR3 totals 15 residues. CDR3 nucleotide sequence: TGCGCCAGCAGCCTGACTAGCGGTTCCTACAATGAGCAGTTCTTC. It translates to CASSLTSGSYNEQFF.

This sequence joins TRBV19 and TRBJ2-7; TRBD1 might be the D (6 bases). The length of the CDR3 is 15 residues. The germline V and J ends were trimmed by 2 bases and 7 bases, with 18 bases remaining between them. Germline CDR1 reads LNHDA; CDR2 reads SQIVND (reference sequence). CDR3 coding DNA: TGTGCCAGTAGTATACGCGGCAGGGGATCGGAAGAGCAGTACTTC. Protein product: CASSIRGRGSEEQYF.

This chain links TRBV29-1 with TRBJ1-1; 8 bases line up with TRBD1. Germline V gene sequence: CDR1 SQVTM, CDR2 ANQGSEA. This CDR3 contains 13 residues. V was clipped by 5 bases and J by 3 bases; unmatched bases: 5. The CDR3 is CSVNRGTDTEAFF. The CDR3 region has the DNA TGCAGCGTTAACAGGGGGACGGACACTGAAGCTTTCTTT.

V usage is TRBV7-9 and J usage is TRBJ1-1; the D is unclear. Deletions cut 4 bases from V and 9 bases from J, with 9 bases between. Germline CDR1 SEHNR, CDR2 FQNEAQ (reference sequence). The CDR3 is 11 residues long. The DNA of the CDR3 is TGTGCCAGCAGCTATGTAGACAAAGCTTTCTTT. Translation: CASSYVDKAFF.

The chain recombines TRBV11-3 with TRBJ1-3; TRBD1 is a possible D gene (5 bases). The germline gives CDR1 SGHNT, CDR2 YENEEA. V lost 1 base to trimming and J lost 5 bases, with 6 bases between them. The CDR3 runs to 13 residues. Written as DNA, the CDR3 is TGTGCCAGCAGCTTAGTGGGGCGAAACACCATATATTTT. Amino acids: CASSLVGRNTIYF.